The 3 T cell receptor beta chains below all came from one sample that was sequenced in a study of blood T cells in healthy people across ages. Next came a second PCR, run for about 7 to 11 cycles, which used a sample-barcoded 5' primer along with a J-beta primer mix. TCRdb redid the calling of the 5' RACE reads with MiXCR, one entry per CDR3 protein. The sample includes 1.5 million to 2 million distinct CDR3 sequences, 35% to 50% of them seen just once. The sample comprised blood. The source of these receptors is a human donor in good health.

J is TRBJ2-5 and V is TRBV7-8, with TRBD2 matching over 7 bases. V was clipped by 5 bases and J by 13 bases; unmatched bases: 10. The V gene's germline CDR1 is SGHVS and CDR2 FQNEAQ. The CDR3 covers 12 residues. The CDR3 loop is CASSPIAGQVYF. The CDR3 bases are TGTGCCAGCAGCCCAATAGCGGGCCAGGTGTACTTC.

V gene TRBV20-1 combines with J gene TRBJ2-3; D call uncertain. Trimming took off 6 bases at V and 6 bases at J, with 16 bases between the two ends. Germline CDR1 DFQATT, CDR2 SNEGSKA (reference sequence). The CDR3 extends over 13 amino acids. CDR3 nucleotide sequence: TGCAGTGCGGCCAGCGCCGGTGGGGATACGCAGTATTTT. This gives the protein CSAASAGGDTQYF.

This clonotype has a count of ten or more. The chain employs TRBV29-1 and TRBJ2-5, with 7 bases aligning to TRBD2. The CDR3 runs 14 residues. The germline CDR1 and CDR2 sequences are SQVTM and ANQGSEA. V shed 7 bases, J shed 0 bases, and the junction held 8 bases outside the gene matches. The CDR3 DNA reads TGCAGCGCCGGGAGGATGGGGTACCAAGAGACCCAGTACTTC. It codes for CSAGRMGYQETQYF.